Each of the 24 T cell receptor beta chains below was sequenced from the same sample in a study of early T cells in non-severe SARS-CoV-2 infection. TCRdb recomputed calls from the 5' RACE reads with MiXCR, one row per CDR3 protein. The sample contains tens of thousands of distinct CDR3 sequences, about a tenth of which appear only once. Source material: whole blood. All receptors come from an adult who was a healthcare worker with PCR-confirmed SARS-CoV-2 infection or an uninfected control (not recorded which).

The J gene is TRBJ2-7, the V gene TRBV11-3; 10 bases fit TRBD1. Germline-derived CDR1 and CDR2 are SGHNT and YENEEA. The CDR3 length is 15 residues. Unmatched junction bases numbered 12, after V lost 5 bases and J lost 8 bases. The DNA for the CDR3 is TGTGCCAGCAGCGCGACCGGGACAGGGGATAGTAAGCAGTACTTC. Amino acid sequence: CASSATGTGDSKQYF. Combining the CDR3 with reference TRBV11-3 and TRBJ2-7 gives the whole variable domain EAGVVQSPRYKIIEKKQPVAFWCNPISGHNTLYWYLQNLGQGPELLIRYENEEAVDDSQLPKDRFSAERLKGVDSTLKIQPAELGDSAVYLCASSATGTGDSKQYFGPGTRLTVT.

This clonotype was seen a handful of times. The V gene is TRBV19, the J gene TRBJ1-6; a weak D match, TRBD1 (5 bases). The CDR3 totals 15 residues. Trimming cost V 7 bases and J 0 bases, with 10 bases left between them. Germline-derived CDR1 and CDR2 are LNHDA and SQIVND (reference sequence). The CDR3 reads CASNPGRSYNSPLHF. As DNA, the CDR3 is TGTGCCAGTAACCCAGGGCGCTCCTATAATTCACCCCTCCACTTT.

The chain joins TRBV10-1 to TRBJ1-1; D gene ambiguous. Germline CDR1 is WNHNN and CDR2 is SYGVQD (reference sequence). This CDR3 comprises 13 residues. The V end lost 2 bases, the J end lost 14 bases, and 18 bases lay between the germline ends. This CDR3 is CASSEQVSVGRFF. For the CDR3, the DNA is TGCGCCAGCAGTGAGCAGGTCAGCGTCGGAAGGTTCTTT.

The chain recombines TRBV21-1 with TRBJ2-7; the table's D gene call, TRBD1, was not cross checked with the DNA. TRBV21-1 corresponds to a pseudogene. CDR3 length: 18 residues. The CDR3 here is CASSTRRDRDRQTYEQYF. The CDR3 DNA is TGTGCCAGCAGCACCCGAAGAGACCGGGACAGGCAAACCTACGAGCAGTACTTC.

The V call is TRBV28, the J call TRBJ1-2; no reliable D call. The V gene's germline CDR1 is MDHEN and CDR2 SYDVKM. V was trimmed by 1 base and J by 9 bases, leaving 18 bases between them. This CDR3 contains 15 residues. The DNA of the CDR3 is TGTGCCAGCAGTTTATCCACGGGCTGGATCGTGAGCTACACCTTC. This codes for CASSLSTGWIVSYTF.

The chain links TRBV20-1 to TRBJ1-2, with a weak D call TRBD1 (5 bases). The CDR3 covers 13 residues. With 3 bases removed from V and 1 base from J, the gap between germline ends came to 9 bases. The V gene's germline CDR1 is DFQATT and CDR2 SNEGSKA (reference sequence). The CDR3 loop is CSASTGRNYGYTF. DNA for the CDR3: TGCAGTGCTAGTACAGGCCGTAACTATGGCTACACCTTC.

The CDR3 DNA is TGTGCCAGCAGTTTAAGGCGGATCACAGATACGCAGTATTTT. Protein product: CASSLRRITDTQYF. The J gene is TRBJ2-3, the V gene TRBV27; D call uncertain. Trimming stripped 2 bases from V and 2 bases from J, with 8 bases between. In germline, CDR1 is MNHEY, CDR2 SMNVEV (reference sequence). The length of the CDR3 is 14 residues.

This clonotype appeared many times. The V gene is TRBV29-1, the J gene TRBJ1-1, with D possibly TRBD1 on 5 matching bases. From germline, CDR1 is SQVTM and CDR2 ANQGSEA. V was trimmed by 6 bases and J by 10 bases, leaving 15 bases between them. The length of the CDR3 is 11 residues. This chain's CDR3 is CSVLVGVGAFF. The CDR3, as DNA: TGCAGCGTCCTCGTGGGGGTCGGAGCTTTCTTT.

Only a few counts were recorded for this clonotype. The chain combines TRBV9 with TRBJ2-3; 8 nucleotides align to TRBD1. Trimming removed 0 bases from V and 4 bases from J; junction bases left unmatched: 7. CDR3 length: 16 amino acids. Per germline, CDR1 SGDLS and CDR2 YYNGEE. CDR3 sequence: CASSVDPGGFADTQYF. The CDR3 DNA follows: TGTGCCAGCAGCGTAGATCCAGGGGGCTTTGCAGATACGCAGTATTTT.

This clonotype was observed at least ten times. The rearrangement joins TRBV11-2 to TRBJ2-4; tentatively, D is TRBD2 (5 bases). V gave up 5 bases and J gave up 7 bases, with 15 bases separating them. This CDR3 region has 14 residues. Germline values: CDR1 SGHAT, CDR2 FQNNGV. The CDR3 loop is CASSPSGGVNIQYF. In nucleotides, the CDR3 is TGTGCCAGCAGCCCCAGCGGTGGGGTCAACATTCAGTACTTC. The whole variable domain, filled in from reference TRBV11-2 and TRBJ2-4, reads EAGVAQSPRYKIIEKRQSVAFWCNPISGHATLYWYQQILGQGPKLLIQFQNNGVVDDSQLPKDRFSAERLKGVDSTLKIQPAKLEDSAVYLCASSPSGGVNIQYFGAGTRLSVL.

This clonotype was picked up a small number of times. This chain joins TRBV7-2 and TRBJ2-3; D might be TRBD1 or TRBD2, each matching 6 bases. There are 16 residues in the CDR3. V lost 2 bases and J 4 bases, leaving 16 bases between the germline ends. CDR1 and CDR2 from the germline V gene are SGHTA and FQGNSA. This CDR3 is CASSLSLGAGSDTQYF. As DNA, the CDR3 is TGTGCCAGCAGCTTATCATTGGGGGCGGGGTCAGATACGCAGTATTTT.

As DNA, the CDR3 is TGCGCCAGCAGCCAGGGACCTATGACGGCAACTAATGAAAAACTGTTTTTT. Translating gives CASSQGPMTATNEKLFF. V and J are TRBV4-1 and TRBJ1-4; D is perhaps TRBD1 (5 bases). V gave up 3 bases and J gave up 0 bases, with 14 bases separating them. CDR1 and CDR2 from the germline V gene are MGHRA and YSYEKL. CDR3 size: 17 residues.

This clonotype has only a few counts. The gene calls are TRBV18 and TRBJ2-7; D not certain. Germline V gene sequence: CDR1 KGHSH, CDR2 LQKENI. The CDR3 extends over 14 amino acids. V was clipped by 2 bases and J by 0 bases, with 8 bases between them. The CDR3, as DNA: TGTGCCAGCTCACCAGGGGTAAGCTCCTACGAGCAGTACTTC. This sequence encodes CASSPGVSSYEQYF.

The V gene is TRBV4-1, the J gene TRBJ2-1, with D perhaps TRBD2 (5 bases). Trimming left V 1 base short and J 5 bases short, with 6 bases between. This CDR3 has 13 amino acids. Germline V gene sequence: CDR1 MGHRA, CDR2 YSYEKL. The CDR3 is CASSQAGNNEQFF. CDR3 coding DNA: TGCGCCAGCAGCCAAGCCGGGAACAATGAGCAGTTCTTC.

This clonotype has a handful of counts. The chain is built from TRBV3-2 and TRBJ2-1; TRBD1, the table's D call, was not compared with the DNA. TRBV3-2 is a documented pseudogene. The CDR3 length is 17 residues. The CDR3 bases are TGTGCCAGCAGCCAAGGCCCGGGGAGGTCAGCTACGAATGAGCAGTTCTTC. This sequence encodes CASSQGPGRSATNEQFF.

The chain links TRBV5-1 to TRBJ2-1; D is possibly TRBD2 (5 bases). V shed 0 bases and J shed 7 bases, with 17 bases lying between them. The CDR3 is 16 residues long. Germline CDR1 SGHRS, CDR2 YFSETQ. The CDR3 nucleotides are TGCGCCAGCAGCTTGGAAGTCGACTATATTGGGAATGAGCAGTTCTTC. This codes for CASSLEVDYIGNEQFF.

This clonotype has at least ten counts. The chain is built from TRBV7-6 and TRBJ2-7; D unresolved. Germline CDR1 and CDR2: SGHVS and FNYEAQ. The CDR3 loop spans 13 amino acids. The germline V and J ends were trimmed by 5 bases and 6 bases, with 14 bases remaining between them. This CDR3 reads CASSAGSTSEQYF. The CDR3 DNA reads TGTGCCAGCAGCGCCGGGTCAACCTCCGAGCAGTACTTC.

The chain recombines TRBV7-6 with TRBJ1-1, with no clear D. This CDR3 comprises 17 residues. V was trimmed by 5 bases and J by 4 bases, leaving 23 bases between them. Germline CDR1 and CDR2: SGHVS and FNYEAQ. The CDR3 region is CASSNSERDSGSTEAFF. The DNA for the CDR3 is TGTGCCAGCAGCAATTCGGAGAGGGATTCTGGGAGCACTGAAGCTTTCTTT.

This clonotype was seen only once. The V and J genes are TRBV19 and TRBJ2-1, with a tentative D call TRBD2 (5 bases). The germline V gene has CDR1 LNHDA and CDR2 SQIVND (reference sequence). The V end was cut by 5 bases, the J end by 2 bases, with 13 bases between. The CDR3 has 15 amino acids. CDR3 residues: CASSSKRFAYNEQFF. Written as DNA, the CDR3 is TGTGCCAGTAGTTCCAAGCGGTTTGCCTACAATGAGCAGTTCTTC.

This clonotype was observed many times. This CDR3 reads CASSELPIVAGTYNEQFF. CDR3 bases: TGTGCCAGCAGTGAACTGCCAATTGTAGCGGGAACCTACAATGAGCAGTTCTTC. The gene calls are TRBV2 and TRBJ2-1, with 8 bases identical to TRBD2. V dropped 2 bases and J dropped 2; count of bases not matched to a gene: 11. Germline assignment: CDR1 SNHLY and CDR2 FYNNEI. This CDR3 contains 18 residues. Drawing the rest from reference TRBV2 and TRBJ2-1, the complete variable domain is EPEVTQTPSHQVTQMGQEVILRCVPISNHLYFYWYRQILGQKVEFLVSFYNNEISEKSEIFDDQFSVERPDGSNFTLKIRSTKLEDSAMYFCASSELPIVAGTYNEQFFGPGTRLTVL.

Remarks on this clonotype: A much larger clone lies a single base off, so this may be a read error. The chain has TRBV11-2 and TRBJ2-4; D unclear. The CDR3 sequence is 15 residues long. The germline gives CDR1 SGHAT, CDR2 FQNNGV. The CDR3 spells CASSLEHTLGNILYF. The DNA for the CDR3 is TGTGCCAGCAGCTTGGAGCACACCCTGGGGAACATTCTGTACTTC.

The V gene is TRBV20-1, the J gene TRBJ2-7; TRBD2 matches 9 bases. V was pared by 8 bases and J by 7 bases, with 9 bases of the junction left unmatched. Germline V CDR1 and CDR2: DFQATT, SNEGSKA (reference sequence). This CDR3 has 12 residues. CDR3 bases: TGCAGTAGGGCGGGAGGGCCCAGTGAGCAGTACTTC. It codes for CSRAGGPSEQYF.

This clonotype has ten or more counts. The J gene is TRBJ2-1, the V gene TRBV29-1; D is uncertain. Germline-derived CDR1 and CDR2 are SQVTM and ANQGSEA. V lost 0 bases to trimming and J lost 7 bases, with 13 bases between them. This CDR3 comprises 14 residues. The CDR3 DNA follows: TGCAGCGTTGAAGATACCGGATCGAGGAATGAGCAGTTCTTC. Its protein product is CSVEDTGSRNEQFF.

This clonotype turned up a few times. V gene TRBV20-1 combines with J gene TRBJ1-6; D uncertain. Germline V gene data show CDR1 as DFQATT and CDR2 as SNEGSKA (reference sequence). V was pared by 2 bases and J by 5 bases, with 7 bases between. This CDR3 comprises 13 residues. Here the CDR3 reads CSARRRNNSPLHF. CDR3 in DNA: TGCAGTGCTAGACGACGGAATAATTCACCCCTCCACTTT.